The present TCR beta chain was sequenced within a study of cytomegalovirus exposure and HLA in healthy donors. Study as a whole: Caucasian-associated ancestry cluster membership applied to under 85% of around 400 genotyped donors.

Findings of the study overall: Specificity for CMV antigens was confirmed in vitro for three of the CMV-associated chains. A later look showed TCR association rates differing by HLA locus, highest for DRB1 and lowest for HLA-C.

This clone was seen just once. The antigen is not known. The CDR3 runs to 14 residues. Trimming shortened V by 1 base and J by 8 bases, and 14 bases separated the two germline ends. Germline CDR1 LGHNT, CDR2 FRNRAP. The PCR used 60 Vbeta and 13 Jbeta primers. Data came from immunoSEQ multiplex PCR; TCRdb stores just in-frame clones and leaves some out. The sample consists of fewer than 250,000 clones, approximately 79% of them appearing once. The gene calls are TRBV12-5 and TRBJ1-2, with D tentatively TRBD1 (5 bases). Material: PBMCs. This TCR came from a young woman in good health and CMV-seronegative. The CDR3 spells CASGLGGSGGGYTF. CDR3 DNA: TGTGCTAGTGGTTTGGGGGGTAGTGGGGGGGGCTACACCTTC.